The rows below give T cell receptor beta chains drawn from one sample of a study of control samples from healthy donors and cancer patients. The protocol was immunoSEQ multiplex PCR, while the TCRdb copy is restricted to in-frame clones and leaves out a portion. The sample shows over 50,000 clones, around 96% of them seen only once. The sample was blood. The receptors originated from a woman aged 18-35 years in good health. CDR3s include the opening cysteine and the closing phenylalanine or tryptophan. A D gene is named only where the DNA matches it firmly. Size tells how often a clone was seen (once, few, many) or the class of an expanded clone, and some rows leave it out.

v_gene	j_gene	d_gene	abundance	CDR3aa	CDR3nt
TRBV10-3	TRBJ1-2	NA	NA	CASRSIGDGYTF	TGTGCCAGCAGATCGATAGGAGATGGCTACACCTTC
TRBV29-1	TRBJ1-1	TRBD1	NA	CSGDRGGTEAFF	TGCAGCGGAGACAGGGGAGGTACTGAAGCTTTCTTT
TRBV6-2/TRBV6-3	TRBJ2-4	NA	once	CASSSPRLAKNIQYF	TGTGCCAGCAGTTCACCACGCTTAGCCAAAAACATTCAGTACTTC
TRBV11-2	TRBJ2-2	NA	NA	CASSFGSGNTGELFF	TGTGCCAGCAGCTTTGGCTCAGGAAACACCGGGGAGCTGTTTTTT
TRBV11-3	TRBJ2-3	NA	NA	CASSFSGSTDTQYF	TGTGCCAGCAGCTTTAGTGGGAGCACAGATACGCAGTATTTT
TRBV6-2/TRBV6-3	TRBJ2-1	TRBD2	NA	CASSFQRGAAHEQFF	TGTGCCAGCAGTTTTCAGCGGGGGGCTGCACATGAGCAGTTCTTC
TRBV7-2	TRBJ1-1	NA	NA	CASSLESWGRTEAFF	TGTGCCAGCAGCTTAGAAAGCTGGGGGCGGACTGAAGCTTTCTTT
TRBV2	TRBJ1-1	NA	once	CASSKSGAMNTEAFF	TGTGCCAGCAGCAAAAGTGGGGCCATGAACACTGAAGCTTTCTTT
TRBV3-1/TRBV3-2	TRBJ2-5	TRBD2	NA	CASSLTSGQETQYF	TGTGCCAGCAGCTTGACTAGCGGGCAAGAGACCCAGTACTTC
TRBV6-2/TRBV6-3	TRBJ2-1	TRBD2	NA	CASSRASGGFGPGFF	TGTGCCAGCAGTCGGGCTAGCGGGGGGTTTGGCCCTGGGTTCTTC
TRBV10-3	TRBJ1-2	NA	NA	CAISDATEGYTF	TGTGCCATCAGTGACGCGACCGAAGGCTACACCTTC
TRBV5-1	TRBJ2-1	TRBD2	NA	CASSLDDLRGGYIKDSYNEQFF	TGCGCCAGCAGCTTGGATGATTTGCGGGGGGGCTACATAAAGGACTCCTACAATGAGCAGTTCTTC
TRBV18	TRBJ2-7	NA	few	CASSPDWGRSYEQYF	TGTGCCAGCTCACCGGATTGGGGGAGATCCTACGAGCAGTACTTC
TRBV11-2	TRBJ1-4	TRBD1	NA	CASSLHEGAGEKLFF	TGTGCCAGCAGCTTACATGAGGGGGCGGGCGAAAAACTGTTTTTT
TRBV3-1/TRBV3-2	TRBJ1-2	TRBD1	NA	CASSLRGTGPGGYGYTF	TGTGCCAGCAGCCTCAGGGGGACAGGCCCCGGTGGCTATGGCTACACCTTC
TRBV23-1	TRBJ1-5	NA	NA	CASRRGTGKDNQPQHF	TGCGCCAGCAGGAGGGGAACAGGGAAGGACAATCAGCCCCAGCATTTT
TRBV5-6	TRBJ2-7	NA	NA	CASSHSYEQYF	TGTGCCAGCAGTCATTCCTACGAGCAGTACTTC
TRBV10-1	TRBJ1-1	TRBD1	NA	CASSEDRVLTEAFF	TGCGCCAGCAGTGAGGACAGGGTCCTCACTGAAGCTTTCTTT
TRBV5-6	TRBJ2-3	NA	NA	CASSSSGTDTQYF	TGTGCCAGCAGCTCCTCCGGTACAGATACGCAGTATTTT
TRBV5-1	TRBJ2-2	TRBD2	NA	CASSAGLAGGPTGELFF	TGCGCCAGCAGCGCCGGACTAGCGGGGGGGCCCACCGGGGAGCTGTTTTTT
TRBV18	TRBJ2-5	TRBD1	NA	CASSPGQQETQYF	TGTGCCAGCTCACCGGGACAGCAAGAGACCCAGTACTTC
TRBV24-1	TRBJ2-3	TRBD2	NA	CATSDTGGADTQYF	TGTGCCACCAGTGATACGGGGGGGGCGGATACGCAGTATTTT
TRBV11-2	TRBJ2-1	NA	once	CASSTGVVSYNEQFF	TGTGCCAGCAGCACGGGGGTGGTATCCTACAATGAGCAGTTCTTC